These T cell receptor beta chains were read from a single sample in a study of graft-versus-host responses after intestinal transplantation. Assay: immunoSEQ multiplex PCR; the TCRdb copy retains only in-frame clones and omits some. Of 15,000 to 20,000 clones in the sample, about 38% were seen once. This material consisted of alloreactive CD4+ T cells from a mixed lymphocyte reaction culture, taken before intestinal transplant. Receptors were obtained from a human patient who received an intestinal transplant. Each CDR3 is given with its conserved first and last residue. D genes are given only for firm matches. The size of a clone is reported for some rows only, either as once, few or many, or as a class for expanded clones.

j_gene,d_gene,v_gene,abundance,len,CDR3aa,CDR3nt
TRBJ1-3,.,TRBV30,.,13,CAWSVGRRNTIYF,TGTGCCTGGAGTGTTGGTCGGAGAAACACCATATATTTT
TRBJ1-3,.,TRBV29-1,few,14,CSVATSSSGNTIYF,TGCAGCGTTGCTACCAGTAGCTCTGGAAACACCATATATTTT
TRBJ2-7,TRBD2,TRBV6-5,.,15,CASRRSGGAGNEQYF,TGTGCCAGCAGGCGTAGCGGGGGGGCCGGGAACGAGCAGTACTTC
TRBJ1-1,.,TRBV30,few,13,CAWSRDLGSEAFF,TGTGCCTGGAGCCGGGACTTGGGATCTGAAGCTTTCTTT
TRBJ2-7,.,TRBV5-1,few,14,CASSLTGPSYEQYF,TGCGCCAGCAGCTTGACAGGGCCCTCCTACGAGCAGTACTTC
TRBJ2-1,TRBD2,TRBV29-1,few,16,CSVRWRLAGIYNEQFF,TGCAGCGTTAGGTGGAGACTAGCGGGGATATACAATGAGCAGTTCTTC
TRBJ2-1,.,TRBV12-5,.,15,CASGPLAGSYNEQFF,TGTGCTAGTGGTCCTTTGGCGGGGAGTTACAATGAGCAGTTCTTC
TRBJ1-2,.,TRBV6-6,once,15,CASSPGGGALGGYTF,TGTGCCAGCAGTCCCGGGGGGGGAGCCCTCGGTGGCTACACCTTC
TRBJ1-2,.,TRBV6-6,.,13,CASSYSSEYGYTF,TGTGCCAGCAGTTACTCATCCGAGTATGGCTACACCTTC
TRBJ2-7,TRBD1,TRBV18,.,14,CASSIRQGAYEQYF,TGTGCCAGCTCAATACGACAGGGGGCTTACGAGCAGTACTTC
TRBJ2-5,.,TRBV7-9,.,14,CASSLAGGPETQYF,TGTGCCAGCAGCTTAGCGGGGGGGCCCGAGACCCAGTACTTC
TRBJ2-3,.,TRBV6-5,few,12,CASSHNPNTQYF,TGTGCCAGCAGCCATAACCCAAATACGCAGTATTTT
TRBJ1-2,.,TRBV30,.,13,CAWSVPGGGGYTF,TGTGCCTGGAGTGTCCCCGGGGGAGGTGGCTACACCTTC
TRBJ2-5,TRBD2,TRBV19,few,14,CASSIRGSGGTQYF,TGTGCCAGTAGTATTCGGGGTAGCGGGGGAACCCAGTACTTC
TRBJ2-7,.,TRBV11-2,.,13,CASSLDREVEQYF,TGTGCCAGCAGCTTAGATCGTGAGGTCGAGCAGTACTTC
TRBJ2-5,.,TRBV5-6,.,15,CASGQTSGGPKTQYF,TGTGCCAGCGGCCAGACTTCCGGGGGCCCCAAAACCCAGTACTTC
TRBJ2-7,TRBD1,TRBV19,.,15,CASSMGPGQDYEQYF,TGTGCCAGTAGTATGGGGCCGGGACAGGACTACGAGCAGTACTTC
TRBJ2-3,.,TRBV11-3,.,15,CASSLEGTSTDTQYF,TGTGCCAGCAGCTTAGAGGGGACTAGCACAGATACGCAGTATTTT
TRBJ2-2,.,TRBV19,.,16,CASSTGWRKRTGELFF,TGTGCCAGTAGTACCGGGTGGCGCAAGAGGACCGGGGAGCTGTTTTTT
TRBJ1-5,.,TRBV25-1,.,15,CASSEAGSWNQPQHF,TGTGCCAGCAGTGAAGCGGGGAGTTGGAATCAGCCCCAGCATTTT
TRBJ1-3,.,TRBV28,few,14,CASSSGTRGNTIYF,TGTGCCAGCAGTTCAGGGACACGGGGAAACACCATATATTTT
TRBJ1-5,.,TRBV7-8,.,13,CASTPRREQPQHF,TGTGCCAGCACCCCTCGTAGGGAGCAGCCCCAGCATTTT
TRBJ2-2,.,TRBV5-1,.,14,CASSRLVLSGELFF,TGCGCCAGCAGCCGACTAGTTTTGTCCGGGGAGCTGTTTTTT
TRBJ2-1,.,TRBV7-2,.,13,CASSLGGVGEQFF,TGTGCCAGCAGCTTAGGCGGGGTCGGGGAGCAGTTCTTC
TRBJ2-1,TRBD2,TRBV7-2,few,15,CASSLGGTRGNEQFF,TGTGCCAGCAGCTTAGGAGGGACTAGAGGCAATGAGCAGTTCTTC
TRBJ2-6,.,TRBV18,few,14,CASSVRPGANVLTF,TGTGCCAGCTCCGTCCGGCCTGGGGCCAACGTCCTGACTTTC
TRBJ1-5,.,TRBV23-1,few,17,CASSQGTGTGLRSAQHF,TGCGCCAGCAGTCAAGGCACCGGGACGGGTCTTCGATCGGCCCAGCATTTT
TRBJ1-2,TRBD1,TRBV4-1,.,16,CASSQGEGDRVYGYTF,TGCGCCAGCAGCCAAGGGGAGGGGGACAGGGTCTACGGCTACACCTTC
TRBJ2-7,TRBD2,TRBV7-8,.,16,CASSLARGGRTYEQYF,TGTGCCAGCAGCTTAGCGCGGGGGGGCCGCACCTACGAGCAGTACTTC
TRBJ2-5,.,TRBV6-5,few,16,CASSYVSGTSQETQYF,TGTGCCAGCAGTTATGTCTCAGGAACGAGTCAAGAGACCCAGTACTTC
TRBJ2-3,.,TRBV25-1,.,15,CASSVAGRNTDTQYF,TGTGCCAGCAGTGTTGCGGGACGAAACACAGATACGCAGTATTTT
TRBJ1-5,.,TRBV5-1,.,14,CASSNRGGNQPQHF,TGCGCCAGCAGCAACCGAGGGGGGAATCAGCCCCAGCATTTT
TRBJ2-1,TRBD2,TRBV4-1,.,18,CASSQDRGGWGRDNEQFF,TGCGCCAGCAGCCAAGATCGGGGGGGGTGGGGGCGAGACAATGAGCAGTTCTTC
TRBJ1-2,.,TRBV7-2,.,16,CASSLDAGGSFYGYTF,TGTGCCAGCAGCTTAGACGCGGGTGGCAGTTTCTATGGCTACACCTTC
TRBJ1-2,.,TRBV7-8,.,14,CASSLRVLGEGYTF,TGTGCCAGCAGCTTAAGAGTGTTGGGGGAAGGCTACACCTTC
TRBJ1-4,.,TRBV2,.,14,CASSPTQRYEKLFF,TGTGCCAGCAGTCCGACCCAGAGGTATGAAAAACTGTTTTTT
TRBJ2-3,TRBD2,TRBV9,.,17,CASSVMPRAGGTDTQYF,TGTGCCAGCAGCGTGATGCCTAGAGCGGGGGGGACAGATACGCAGTATTTT
TRBJ2-3,TRBD1,TRBV19,few,16,CASSIGGQGGTDTQYF,TGTGCCAGTAGTATTGGGGGACAGGGTGGCACAGATACGCAGTATTTT
TRBJ1-1,.,TRBV6-5,.,14,CASSARTENTEAFF,TGTGCCAGCAGTGCTAGGACAGAGAACACTGAAGCTTTCTTT
TRBJ2-7,TRBD1,TRBV7-2,once,16,CASSDPGTGFMYEQYF,TGTGCCAGCAGCGACCCAGGGACAGGGTTCATGTACGAGCAGTACTTC
TRBJ2-4,.,TRBV6-1,.,13,CASSDGSMVIQYF,TGTGCCAGCAGTGATGGGAGTATGGTCATTCAGTACTTC
TRBJ1-6,TRBD1,TRBV19,medium-sized,15,CASSIGTGVNSPLHF,TGTGCCAGTAGTATAGGGACAGGAGTAAATTCACCCCTCCACTTT
TRBJ2-5,TRBD1,TRBV7-9,.,13,CASSSTGKETQYF,TGTGCCAGCAGCTCGACAGGGAAGGAGACCCAGTACTTC
TRBJ1-4,.,TRBV5-1,.,15,CASSLERYTNEKLFF,TGCGCCAGCAGCTTGGAGCGGTACACTAATGAAAAACTGTTTTTT
TRBJ1-1,.,TRBV11-3,few,15,CASSLESGVGLKAFF,TGTGCCAGCAGCTTAGAGTCGGGTGTGGGACTTAAAGCTTTCTTT